The 10 T cell receptor beta chains below were found in one sample sequenced in a study of OX40 agonist ivuxolimab in advanced cancers. The method was immunoSEQ multiplex PCR; TCRdb's version includes in-frame clones alone and lacks a portion of them. The sample yields approximately 44,000 clones, under 95% seen once. The sequencing used CD4+ or CD8+ T cells sorted from blood, collected in a trial of the OX40 agonist ivuxolimab. The receptors were gathered from an adult with an advanced solid tumor such as melanoma, head and neck, liver or kidney cancer.

This clone occurred once. The junction departs from germline at one end; a sequencing error may be responsible. The V call is TRBV28, the J call TRBJ2-5; 9 nucleotides match TRBD2. The germline CDR1 and CDR2 sequences are MDHEN and SYDVKM. The CDR3 is 21 amino acids. This CDR3 reads CANSFPVFGSSGMSDRETQYF. The CDR3 DNA is TGTGCCAACAGTTTTCCCGTTTTTGGTTCTAGCGGGATGAGCGACCGCGAGACCCAGTACTTC.

The chain employs TRBV6-5 and TRBJ2-3; no reliable D call. Trimming left V 2 bases short and J 4 bases short, with 7 bases between. Germline lookup yields CDR1 MNHEY and CDR2 SVGAGI. The CDR3 runs 13 residues. CDR3: CASSYGNPDTQYF. CDR3 bases: TGTGCCAGCAGTTACGGGAACCCAGATACGCAGTATTTT.

This clone was recorded once. The CDR3 DNA sequence: TGTGCCAGCAGTTACTCGACAGGGGGCAATGAGCAGTTCTTC. Residues: CASSYSTGGNEQFF. The rearrangement links TRBV6-5 to TRBJ2-1, with 9 bases identical to TRBD1. The junction had 0 bases not matched to a gene; V was cut back by 0 bases and J by 6 bases. The CDR3 contains 14 residues. Germline CDR1 MNHEY, CDR2 SVGAGI.

CDR3 in DNA: TGTGCCAGCATCCGAGGGACGGGGGACACTGAAGCTTTCTTT. Translating gives CASIRGTGDTEAFF. The chain links TRBV14 to TRBJ1-1; D is possibly TRBD1 (5 bases). Germline assignment: CDR1 SGHDN and CDR2 FVKESK. V lost 7 bases, J lost 3 bases, and 15 bases lay in between. The CDR3 consists of 14 residues.

The chain links TRBV2 to TRBJ2-5; 12 nucleotides align to TRBD2. The CDR3 length is 17 residues. Germline CDR1 reads SNHLY; CDR2 reads FYNNEI. J was trimmed by 2 bases and V by 7 bases; bases with no gene match: 11. CDR3 sequence reads: CASTGGFGLAGQETQYF. Here the CDR3 DNA reads TGTGCCAGCACTGGGGGGTTTGGACTAGCGGGACAAGAGACCCAGTACTTC.

This clone was counted only a few times. V gene TRBV19 combines with J gene TRBJ1-1, with no clear D. The CDR3 totals 13 residues. V dropped 5 bases and J dropped 3 bases, with 10 bases sitting between them. The germline gives CDR1 LNHDA, CDR2 SQIVND (reference sequence). The CDR3 DNA follows: TGTGCCAGTAGTTTAGGACGGGACACTGAAGCTTTCTTT. Protein: CASSLGRDTEAFF.

A few counts support this clone. The chain is built from TRBV6-1 and TRBJ1-5; D uncertain. The CDR3 has 15 amino acids. Per germline, CDR1 MNHNS and CDR2 SASEGT. Trimming left V 5 bases short and J 6 bases short, with 17 bases between. In DNA form, the CDR3 reads TGTGCCAGCAGTCCTTTCCAGGTCTCGGGTCAGCCCCAGCATTTT. This codes for CASSPFQVSGQPQHF.

This clone was seen a handful of times. This sequence joins TRBV10-3 and TRBJ2-1, with 7 bases aligning to TRBD2. The CDR3 consists of 16 residues. V shed 4 bases, J shed 0 bases, and the junction held 6 bases outside the gene matches. CDR1 ENHRY and CDR2 SYGVKD come from the germline V gene. The CDR3 coding sequence is TGTGCCATCAGTGTATCTAGCGGCAGCTCCTACAATGAGCAGTTCTTC. It yields the protein CAISVSSGSSYNEQFF.

On this clone itself: Mismatch with germline at one junction end may stem from a read error. The rearrangement links TRBV29-1 to TRBJ2-5, with 7 bases that match TRBD1. There are 14 residues in the CDR3. CDR1 is SQVTM and CDR2 is ANQGSEA in the germline V gene. The CDR3 DNA follows: TGCAGCGTCGAAGGCAGGGGGAGTCAAGAGACCCAGTACTTC. The encoded protein is CSVEGRGSQETQYF.

The gene calls are TRBV29-1 and TRBJ2-7; 7 nucleotides match TRBD1. J lost 0 bases, V lost 7 bases, and 3 bases had no gene match. The CDR3 has 12 amino acids. The germline gives CDR1 SQVTM, CDR2 ANQGSEA. The CDR3 loop is CSAQGVSYEQYF. Written as DNA, the CDR3 is TGCAGCGCCCAGGGGGTCTCCTACGAGCAGTACTTC.